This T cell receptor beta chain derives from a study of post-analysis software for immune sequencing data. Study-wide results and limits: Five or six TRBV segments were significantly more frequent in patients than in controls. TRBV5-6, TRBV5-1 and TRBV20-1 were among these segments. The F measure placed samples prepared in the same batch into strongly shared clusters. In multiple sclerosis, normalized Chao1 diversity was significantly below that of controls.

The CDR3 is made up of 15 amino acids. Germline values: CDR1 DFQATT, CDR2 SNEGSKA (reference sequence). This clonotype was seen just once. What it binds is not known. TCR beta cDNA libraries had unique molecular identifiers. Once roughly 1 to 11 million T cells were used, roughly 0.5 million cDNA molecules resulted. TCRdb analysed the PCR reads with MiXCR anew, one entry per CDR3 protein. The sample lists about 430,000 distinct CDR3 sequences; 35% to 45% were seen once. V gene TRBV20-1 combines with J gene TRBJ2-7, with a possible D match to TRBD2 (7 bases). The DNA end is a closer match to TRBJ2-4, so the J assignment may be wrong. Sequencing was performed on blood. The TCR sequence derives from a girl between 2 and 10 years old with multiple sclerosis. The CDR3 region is CSARDEGGGPNIQYF. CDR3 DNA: TGCAGTGCTAGAGATGAGGGGGGAGGGCCAAACATTCAGTACTTC.